A single sample gave rise to the 22 T cell receptor beta chains below, sequenced in a study of blood T cell repertoires in COVID-19. Method: immunoSEQ multiplex PCR; TCRdb's copy keeps in-frame clones and lacks some. The sample lists fewer than 200,000 clones, 81% occurring once. Source material: PBMCs or T cells enriched from blood (not recorded which). Source of these receptors: a woman between 35 and 50 years old with acute COVID-19.

This rearrangement joins TRBV10-2 to TRBJ2-3; 9 nucleotides agree with TRBD2. The length of the CDR3 is 15 residues. Germline V lookup: CDR1 WSHSY, CDR2 SAAADI. J was trimmed by 6 bases and V by 2 bases; bases with no gene match: 6. In nucleotides, the CDR3 is TGCGCCAGCAGTGAGGATCTGCGGGAGGGCGATACGCAGTATTTT. Amino acids: CASSEDLREGDTQYF.

Only a few counts were recorded for this clone. The J gene is TRBJ1-2, the V gene TRBV19, with no clear D. This CDR3 has 12 amino acids. From germline, CDR1 is LNHDA and CDR2 SQIVND (reference sequence). Trimming stripped 4 bases from V and 2 bases from J, with 5 bases between. CDR3 sequence: CASSTFNYGYTF. The DNA for the CDR3 is TGTGCCAGTAGTACCTTCAACTATGGCTACACCTTC.

The gene calls are TRBV28 and TRBJ2-2, with D tentatively TRBD1 (6 bases). The V end was cut by 10 bases, the J end by 0 bases, with 12 bases between. The germline V gene has CDR1 MDHEN and CDR2 SYDVKM. The CDR3 extends over 14 amino acids. CDR3 in DNA: TGTGCCATTCCGGGACATGCGAACACCGGGGAGCTGTTTTTT. This gives the protein CAIPGHANTGELFF.

This sequence joins TRBV11-2 and TRBJ2-2; D ambiguous. The V gene's germline CDR1 is SGHAT and CDR2 FQNNGV. Trimming cost V 0 bases and J 0 bases, with 5 bases left between them. CDR3 length: 15 amino acids. The CDR3 bases are TGTGCCAGCAGCTTAGAGGGCACGAACACCGGGGAGCTGTTTTTT. Its translation: CASSLEGTNTGELFF.

The V call is TRBV2, the J call TRBJ2-2, with 7 bases lining up with TRBD2. Per the germline V gene, CDR1 is SNHLY and CDR2 is FYNNEI. The CDR3 loop spans 16 amino acids. V trimming: 6 bases; J trimming: 6 bases; junction bases outside the gene matches: 13. The chain's CDR3 is CASRVPSGLGAGELFF. The CDR3 DNA reads as TGTGCCAGCAGGGTCCCTAGCGGCCTGGGGGCCGGGGAGCTGTTTTTT. Full variable domain (missing parts from reference TRBV2 and TRBJ2-2): EPEVTQTPSHQVTQMGQEVILRCVPISNHLYFYWYRQILGQKVEFLVSFYNNEISEKSEIFDDQFSVERPDGSNFTLKIRSTKLEDSAMYFCASRVPSGLGAGELFFGEGSRLTVL.

The chain has TRBV5-1 and TRBJ2-3; D might be TRBD2 (9 bases). From germline, CDR1 is SGHRS and CDR2 YFSETQ. This CDR3 spans 16 amino acids. Trimming pared 0 bases from V and 5 bases from J, leaving 16 bases between. CDR3 sequence (DNA): TGCGCCAGCAGCTTGGATTCTAGCGGGACAGGAGATACGCAGTATTTT. The encoded protein is CASSLDSSGTGDTQYF.

The chain combines TRBV4-1 with TRBJ2-5; D might be TRBD2 (5 bases). V was trimmed by 4 bases and J by 4 bases, leaving 19 bases between them. Germline-derived CDR1 and CDR2 are MGHRA and YSYEKL. This CDR3 is 16 amino acids long. CDR3 amino acids: CASSPPAIGDGETQYF. The CDR3 DNA reads TGCGCCAGCAGCCCCCCGGCGATCGGGGATGGAGAGACCCAGTACTTC.

The rearrangement joins TRBV5-1 to TRBJ2-5; 10 positions match TRBD1. The length of the CDR3 is 15 residues. Per the germline V gene, CDR1 is SGHRS and CDR2 is YFSETQ. With V trimmed by 3 bases and J by 2 bases, 4 bases remained unmatched. The chain's CDR3 is CASSSGQGQQETQYF. CDR3 coding DNA: TGCGCCAGCAGCTCGGGACAGGGGCAACAAGAGACCCAGTACTTC.

The chain recombines TRBV6-5 with TRBJ2-2; 9 bases match TRBD1. This CDR3 has 16 residues. The V and J ends lost 2 bases and 5 bases, in that order; junction bases with no gene match: 6. The V gene's germline CDR1 is MNHEY and CDR2 SVGAGI. The CDR3 nucleotides read TGTGCCAGCAGTTACAGGACAGGGGTGTCGACCGGGGAGCTGTTTTTT. Amino acids: CASSYRTGVSTGELFF.

The chain uses TRBV11-3 and TRBJ2-1; 10 nucleotides line up with TRBD2. Looked up from germline, CDR1 is SGHNT and CDR2 is YENEEA. J was trimmed by 3 bases and V by 0 bases; bases with no gene match: 2. The CDR3 contains 16 residues. The CDR3 spells CASSLEIAGGYNEQFF. The CDR3 nucleotides read TGTGCCAGCAGCTTAGAAATAGCGGGAGGCTACAATGAGCAGTTCTTC.

The J gene is TRBJ1-4, the V gene TRBV5-1; TRBD1 matches 12 bases. With 3 bases clipped from V and 7 bases from J, the junction kept 7 bases outside the gene matches. Germline values: CDR1 SGHRS, CDR2 YFSETQ. CDR3 size: 16 residues. For the CDR3, the DNA is TGCGCCAGCAGCTCCGGGACAGGGGGCGCGGGTGAAAAACTGTTTTTT. It yields the protein CASSSGTGGAGEKLFF.

In nucleotides, the CDR3 is TGTGCCAGCAGCCCAACGGGAGGGCCGAATGAGCAGTTCTTC. Translating it yields CASSPTGGPNEQFF. The gene calls are TRBV9 and TRBJ2-1; 8 positions match TRBD2. Germline CDR1 is SGDLS and CDR2 is YYNGEE. Trimming took 4 bases from V and 7 from J; bases not matched to a gene: 7. This CDR3 has 14 amino acids.

The chain uses TRBV5-1 and TRBJ1-1; D is undetermined. Germline V gene lookup returns CDR1 SGHRS and CDR2 YFSETQ. Trimming left V 0 bases short and J 1 base short, with 10 bases between. The CDR3 totals 15 residues. For the CDR3, the DNA is TGCGCCAGCAGCTTGGTGTCCGGAGGGAACACTGAAGCTTTCTTT. Translating it yields CASSLVSGGNTEAFF.

J is TRBJ1-2 and V is TRBV5-6; no definite D call. CDR1 and CDR2 (germline): SGHDT, YYEEEE. CDR3 length equals 15 residues. V lost 4 bases and J lost 7, with 20 bases in between. The CDR3 nucleotides are TGTGCCAGCAGCCACTCTGGTGGAGCGAACCTTGGCTACACCTTC. Its translation: CASSHSGGANLGYTF.

The rearrangement links TRBV5-1 to TRBJ2-1, with D unresolved. The V gene lost 0 bases and the J gene lost 10 bases, with 5 bases spanning the gap. The V gene's germline CDR1 is SGHRS and CDR2 YFSETQ. This CDR3 region has 11 residues. The CDR3, as DNA: TGCGCCAGCAGCTTGGTTCAGGAGCAGTTCTTC. Its protein is CASSLVQEQFF.

This chain's CDR3 is CASSLGANSRQETQYF. CDR3 nucleotide sequence: TGTGCCAGCAGCTTGGGTGCCAACAGTCGCCAAGAGACCCAGTACTTC. The V call is TRBV5-8, the J call TRBJ2-5, with D uncertain. Germline-derived CDR1 and CDR2 are SGHTS and YDEGEE. V shed 0 bases and J shed 1 base, with 13 bases lying between them. The CDR3 runs to 16 residues.

This rearrangement joins TRBV30 to TRBJ2-5; 8 bases map to TRBD2. This CDR3 region has 17 residues. CDR1 and CDR2 (germline): GTSNPN, SVGIG (reference sequence). The J segment lost 1 base and the V segment lost 1 base, leaving 11 bases of the junction unmatched. In DNA form, the CDR3 reads TGTGCCTGGAGTGCCAAAGGGCTTAGCGGGATCCAAGAGACCCAGTACTTC. Translating gives CAWSAKGLSGIQETQYF.

The chain links TRBV5-8 to TRBJ2-7, with 7 nucleotides matching TRBD1. Germline CDR1 reads SGHTS; CDR2 reads YDEGEE. V gave up 1 base and J gave up 3 bases; unmatched junction bases: 7. The CDR3 length is 15 residues. CDR3 coding DNA: TGTGCCAGCAGCTTGCGAGGGGGCGGCCTCTACGAGCAGTACGTC. Translated, it gives CASSLRGGGLYEQYV.

This chain joins TRBV5-1 and TRBJ1-2; D remains unclear. The V gene lost 0 bases and the J gene lost 4 bases, with 10 bases spanning the gap. The CDR3 runs 14 residues. Germline lookup yields CDR1 SGHRS and CDR2 YFSETQ. CDR3 bases: TGCGCCAGCAGCTTGGACTCGGGGATCTATGGCTACACCTTC. Translated, it gives CASSLDSGIYGYTF.

CDR3 residues: CASSLWGVGQPQHF. DNA of the CDR3: TGTGCCAGCAGTTTATGGGGGGTAGGTCAGCCCCAGCATTTT. The chain employs TRBV27 and TRBJ1-5, with a possible D match to TRBD1 (5 bases). The CDR3 is made up of 14 amino acids. Trimming left V 1 base short and J 6 bases short, with 10 bases between. The germline gives CDR1 MNHEY, CDR2 SMNVEV (reference sequence).

This chain connects TRBV6-5 to TRBJ2-1, with TRBD2 identical over 10 bases. V trimming: 7 bases; J trimming: 9 bases; junction bases outside the gene matches: 9. This CDR3 region has 14 residues. Germline CDR1 is MNHEY and CDR2 is SVGAGI. The CDR3 here is CASIGSGRAGEQFF. The CDR3 DNA reads as TGTGCCAGCATAGGGAGCGGGAGGGCCGGTGAGCAGTTCTTC.

The chain carries TRBV4-1 and TRBJ2-3, with 10 nucleotides matching TRBD2. V was pared by 0 bases and J by 4 bases, with 10 bases of the junction left unmatched. The CDR3 extends over 18 amino acids. Germline lookup yields CDR1 MGHRA and CDR2 YSYEKL. In DNA form, the CDR3 reads TGCGCCAGCAGCCAAGAGTCCCCCCGGACTAGCGGATCAGATACGCAGTATTTT. Protein sequence: CASSQESPRTSGSDTQYF.